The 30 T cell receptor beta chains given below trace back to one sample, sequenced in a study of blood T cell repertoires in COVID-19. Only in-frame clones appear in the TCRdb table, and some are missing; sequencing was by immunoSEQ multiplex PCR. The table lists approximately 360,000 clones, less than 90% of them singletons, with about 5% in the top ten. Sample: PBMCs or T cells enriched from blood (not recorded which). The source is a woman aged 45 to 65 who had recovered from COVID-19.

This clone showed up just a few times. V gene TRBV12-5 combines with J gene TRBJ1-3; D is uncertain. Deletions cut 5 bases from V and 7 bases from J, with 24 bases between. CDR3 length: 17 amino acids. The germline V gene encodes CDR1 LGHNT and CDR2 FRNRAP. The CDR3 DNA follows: TGTGCTAGTGGTCAAGCCGGGGATGTGGGAGTGAGGAACACCATATATTTT. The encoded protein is CASGQAGDVGVRNTIYF. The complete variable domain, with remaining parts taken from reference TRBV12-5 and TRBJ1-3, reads DARVTQTPRHKVTEMGQEVTMRCQPILGHNTVFWYRQTMMQGLELLAYFRNRAPLDDSGMPKDRFSAEMPDATLATLKIQPSEPRDSAVYFCASGQAGDVGVRNTIYFGEGSWLTVV.

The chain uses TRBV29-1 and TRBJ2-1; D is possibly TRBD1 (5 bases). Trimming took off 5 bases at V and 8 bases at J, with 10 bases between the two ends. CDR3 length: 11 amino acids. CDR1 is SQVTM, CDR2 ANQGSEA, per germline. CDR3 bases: TGCAGCGTTAACAGGTACCATGAGCAGTTCTTC. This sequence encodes CSVNRYHEQFF.

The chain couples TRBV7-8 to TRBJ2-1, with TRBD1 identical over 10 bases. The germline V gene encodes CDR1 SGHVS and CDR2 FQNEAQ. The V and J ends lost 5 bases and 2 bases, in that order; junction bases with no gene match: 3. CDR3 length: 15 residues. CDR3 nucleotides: TGTGCCAGCAGCCCGGACAGGGGGGCCTACAATGAGCAGTTCTTC. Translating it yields CASSPDRGAYNEQFF. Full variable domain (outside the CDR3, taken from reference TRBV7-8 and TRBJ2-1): GAGVSQSPRYKVAKRGQDVALRCDPISGHVSLFWYQQALGQGPEFLTYFQNEAQLDKSGLPSDRFFAERPEGSVSTLKIQRTQQEDSAVYLCASSPDRGAYNEQFFGPGTRLTVL.

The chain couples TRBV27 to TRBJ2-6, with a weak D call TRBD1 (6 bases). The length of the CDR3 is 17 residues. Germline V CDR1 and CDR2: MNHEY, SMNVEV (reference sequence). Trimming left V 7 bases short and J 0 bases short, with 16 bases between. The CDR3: CASTHATGISGANVLTF. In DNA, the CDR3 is TGTGCCAGCACCCACGCGACAGGAATCTCTGGGGCCAACGTCCTGACTTTC.

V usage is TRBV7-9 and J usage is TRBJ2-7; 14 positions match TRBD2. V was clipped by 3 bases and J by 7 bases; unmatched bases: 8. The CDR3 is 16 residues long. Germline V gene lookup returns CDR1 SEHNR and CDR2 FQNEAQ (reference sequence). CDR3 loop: CASSFGTSGRLREQYF. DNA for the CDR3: TGTGCCAGCAGCTTTGGGACTAGCGGGAGACTCCGGGAGCAGTACTTC.

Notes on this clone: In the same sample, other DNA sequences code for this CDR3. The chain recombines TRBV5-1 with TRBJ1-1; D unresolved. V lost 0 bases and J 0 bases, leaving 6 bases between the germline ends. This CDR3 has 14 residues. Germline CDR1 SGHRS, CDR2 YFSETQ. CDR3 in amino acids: CASSLDTLNTEAFF. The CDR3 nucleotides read TGCGCCAGCAGCTTGGACACCCTGAACACTGAAGCTTTCTTT. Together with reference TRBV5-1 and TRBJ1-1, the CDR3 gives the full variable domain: KAGVTQTPRYLIKTRGQQVTLSCSPISGHRSVSWYQQTPGQGLQFLFEYFSETQRNKGNFPGRFSGRQFSNSRSEMNVSTLELGDSALYLCASSLDTLNTEAFFGQGTRLTVV.

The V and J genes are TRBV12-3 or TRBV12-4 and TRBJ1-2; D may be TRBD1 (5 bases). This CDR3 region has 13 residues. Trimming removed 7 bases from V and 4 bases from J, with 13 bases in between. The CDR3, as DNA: TGTGCCAGCACCTTGGGGGGGACCTATGGCTACACCTTC. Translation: CASTLGGTYGYTF.

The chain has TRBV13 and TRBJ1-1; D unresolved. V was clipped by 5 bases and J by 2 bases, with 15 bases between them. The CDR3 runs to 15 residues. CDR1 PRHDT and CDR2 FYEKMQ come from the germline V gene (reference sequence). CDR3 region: CASSRRRQANTEAFF. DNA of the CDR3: TGTGCCAGCAGCCGGAGGCGGCAGGCAAACACTGAAGCTTTCTTT. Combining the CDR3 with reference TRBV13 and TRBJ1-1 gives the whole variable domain AAGVIQSPRHLIKEKRETATLKCYPIPRHDTVYWYQQGPGQDPQFLISFYEKMQSDKGSIPDRFSAQQFSDYHSELNMSSLELGDSALYFCASSRRRQANTEAFFGQGTRLTVV.

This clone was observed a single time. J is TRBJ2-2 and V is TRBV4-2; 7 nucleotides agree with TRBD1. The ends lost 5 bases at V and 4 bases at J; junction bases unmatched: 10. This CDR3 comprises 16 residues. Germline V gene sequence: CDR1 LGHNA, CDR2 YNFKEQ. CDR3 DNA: TGTGCCAGCAGCTTAACCGGGACAGCGACCACCGGGGAGCTGTTTTTT. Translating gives CASSLTGTATTGELFF.

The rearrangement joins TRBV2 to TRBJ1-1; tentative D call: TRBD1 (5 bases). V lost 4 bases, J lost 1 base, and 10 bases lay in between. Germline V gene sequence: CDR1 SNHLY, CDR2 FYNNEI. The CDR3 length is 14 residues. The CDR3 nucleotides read TGTGCCAGCAGTGTCATGGGGGGGAACACTGAAGCTTTCTTT. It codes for CASSVMGGNTEAFF. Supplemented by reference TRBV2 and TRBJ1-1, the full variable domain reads EPEVTQTPSHQVTQMGQEVILRCVPISNHLYFYWYRQILGQKVEFLVSFYNNEISEKSEIFDDQFSVERPDGSNFTLKIRSTKLEDSAMYFCASSVMGGNTEAFFGQGTRLTVV.

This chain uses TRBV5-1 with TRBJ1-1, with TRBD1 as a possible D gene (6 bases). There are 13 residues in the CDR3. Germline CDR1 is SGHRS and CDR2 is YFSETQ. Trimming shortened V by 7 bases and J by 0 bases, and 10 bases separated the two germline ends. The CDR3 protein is CASSDSMNTEAFF. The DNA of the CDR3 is TGCGCCAGCTCGGACAGCATGAACACTGAAGCTTTCTTT.

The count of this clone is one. The CDR3 loop is CASSQDAYDRDNYEQYF. CDR3 coding DNA: TGTGCCAGCAGCCAAGATGCCTACGACCGGGACAACTACGAGCAGTACTTC. The chain carries TRBV3-1 (or the pseudogene TRBV3-2) and TRBJ2-7; D is perhaps TRBD1 (6 bases). V was shortened by 0 bases and J by 3 bases, with 18 bases between the two germline ends. The germline V gene encodes CDR1 LGHDT and CDR2 YNNKEL (reference sequence). This CDR3 contains 17 residues.

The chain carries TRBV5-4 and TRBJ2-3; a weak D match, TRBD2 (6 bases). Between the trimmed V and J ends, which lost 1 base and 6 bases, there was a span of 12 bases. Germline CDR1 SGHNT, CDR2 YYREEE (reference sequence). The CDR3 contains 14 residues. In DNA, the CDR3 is TGTGCCAGCAGCTTGTCGGGCGGGGCTGATACGCAGTATTTT. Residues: CASSLSGGADTQYF.

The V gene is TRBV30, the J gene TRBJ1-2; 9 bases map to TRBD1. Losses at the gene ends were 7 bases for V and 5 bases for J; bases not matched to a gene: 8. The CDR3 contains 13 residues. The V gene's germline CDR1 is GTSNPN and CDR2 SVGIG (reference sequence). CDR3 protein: CASTHRGPYGYTF. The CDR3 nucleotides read TGTGCCTCCACGCACAGGGGGCCGTATGGCTACACCTTC.

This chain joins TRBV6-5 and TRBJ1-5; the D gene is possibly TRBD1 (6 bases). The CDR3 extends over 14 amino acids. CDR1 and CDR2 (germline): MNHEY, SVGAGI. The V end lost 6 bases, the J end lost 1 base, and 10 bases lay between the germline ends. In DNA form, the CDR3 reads TGTGCCAGCAGACTTACAGGGAGCAATCAGCCCCAGCATTTT. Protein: CASRLTGSNQPQHF.

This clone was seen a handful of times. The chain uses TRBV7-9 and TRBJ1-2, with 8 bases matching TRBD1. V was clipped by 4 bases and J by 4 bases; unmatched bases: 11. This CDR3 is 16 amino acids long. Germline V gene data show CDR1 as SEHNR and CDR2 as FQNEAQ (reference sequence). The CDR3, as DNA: TGTGCCAGCAGCTCGGACAGGGAAGAAGGGGTCTATGGCTACACCTTC. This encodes CASSSDREEGVYGYTF. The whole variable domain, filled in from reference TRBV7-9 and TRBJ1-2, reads DTGVSQNPRHKITKRGQNVTFRCDPISEHNRLYWYRQTLGQGPEFLTYFQNEAQLEKSRLLSDRFSAERPKGSFSTLEIQRTEQGDSAMYLCASSSDREEGVYGYTFGSGTRLTVV.

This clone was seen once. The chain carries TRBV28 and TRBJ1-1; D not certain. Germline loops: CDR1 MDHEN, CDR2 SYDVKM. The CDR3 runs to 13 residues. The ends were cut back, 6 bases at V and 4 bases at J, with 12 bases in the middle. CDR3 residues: CASRVEGITEAFF. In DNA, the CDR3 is TGTGCCAGCAGAGTTGAGGGCATCACTGAAGCTTTCTTT. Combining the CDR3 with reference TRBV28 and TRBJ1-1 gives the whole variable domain DVKVTQSSRYLVKRTGEKVFLECVQDMDHENMFWYRQDPGLGLRLIYFSYDVKMKEKGDIPEGYSVSREKKERFSLILESASTNQTSMYLCASRVEGITEAFFGQGTRLTVV.

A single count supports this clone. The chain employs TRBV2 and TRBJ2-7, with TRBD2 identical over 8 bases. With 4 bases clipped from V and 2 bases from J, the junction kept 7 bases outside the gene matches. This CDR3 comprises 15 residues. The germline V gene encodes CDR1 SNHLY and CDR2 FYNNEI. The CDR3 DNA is TGTGCCAGCAGTGGAAATAGCGGGGCACCCTACGAGCAGTACTTC. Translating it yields CASSGNSGAPYEQYF.

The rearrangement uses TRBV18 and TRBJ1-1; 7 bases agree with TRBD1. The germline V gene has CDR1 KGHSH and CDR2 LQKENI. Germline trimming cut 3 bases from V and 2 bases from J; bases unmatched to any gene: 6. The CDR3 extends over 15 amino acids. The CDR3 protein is CASSPPPGGNTEAFF. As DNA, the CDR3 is TGTGCCAGCTCACCCCCCCCAGGGGGAAACACTGAAGCTTTCTTT.

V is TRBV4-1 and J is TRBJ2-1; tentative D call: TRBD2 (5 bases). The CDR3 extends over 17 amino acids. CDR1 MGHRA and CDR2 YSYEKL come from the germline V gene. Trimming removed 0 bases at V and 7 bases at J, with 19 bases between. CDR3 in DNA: TGCGCCAGCAGCCAAGAGGGAGCAGGATGGGTGGCTAATGAGCAGTTCTTC. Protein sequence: CASSQEGAGWVANEQFF.

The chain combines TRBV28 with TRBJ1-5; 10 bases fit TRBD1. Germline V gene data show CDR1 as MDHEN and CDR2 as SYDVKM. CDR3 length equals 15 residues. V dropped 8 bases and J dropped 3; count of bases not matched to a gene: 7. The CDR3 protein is CASGGQGSYNQPQHF. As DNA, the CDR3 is TGTGCCAGCGGGGGACAGGGGTCTTACAATCAGCCCCAGCATTTT.

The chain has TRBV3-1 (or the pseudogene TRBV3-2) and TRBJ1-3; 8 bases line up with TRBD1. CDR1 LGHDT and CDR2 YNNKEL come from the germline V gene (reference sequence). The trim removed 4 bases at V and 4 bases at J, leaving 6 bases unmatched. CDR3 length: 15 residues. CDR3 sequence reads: CASSLTGGSGNTIYF. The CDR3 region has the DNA TGTGCCAGCAGCCTAACAGGGGGGTCGGGAAACACCATATATTTT.

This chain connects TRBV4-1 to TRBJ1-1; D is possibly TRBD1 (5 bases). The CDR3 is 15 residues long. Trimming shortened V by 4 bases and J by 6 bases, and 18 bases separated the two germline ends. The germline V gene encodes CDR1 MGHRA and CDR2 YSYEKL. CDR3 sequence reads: CASSLSEGVSAEAFF. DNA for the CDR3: TGCGCCAGCAGCCTCTCAGAAGGGGTCTCGGCTGAAGCTTTCTTT.

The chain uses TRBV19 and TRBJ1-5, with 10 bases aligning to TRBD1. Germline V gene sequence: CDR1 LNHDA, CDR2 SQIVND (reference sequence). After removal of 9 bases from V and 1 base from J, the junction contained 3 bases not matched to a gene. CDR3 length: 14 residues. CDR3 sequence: CASGTGVSNQPQHF. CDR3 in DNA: TGTGCCAGCGGGACAGGGGTAAGCAATCAGCCCCAGCATTTT.

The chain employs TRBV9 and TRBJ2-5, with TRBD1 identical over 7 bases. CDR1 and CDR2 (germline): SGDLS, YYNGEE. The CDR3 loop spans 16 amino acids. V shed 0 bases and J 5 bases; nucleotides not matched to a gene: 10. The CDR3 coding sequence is TGTGCCAGCAGCGTAGTAGAGGGGGCCCTCGGGGAGACCCAGTACTTC. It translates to CASSVVEGALGETQYF.

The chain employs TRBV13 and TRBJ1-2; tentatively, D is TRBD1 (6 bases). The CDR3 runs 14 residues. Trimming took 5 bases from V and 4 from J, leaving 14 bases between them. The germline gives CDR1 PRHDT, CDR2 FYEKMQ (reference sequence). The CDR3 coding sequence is TGTGCCAGCAGCCCCCAAGCAGGGGCCTATGGCTACACCTTC. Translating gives CASSPQAGAYGYTF.

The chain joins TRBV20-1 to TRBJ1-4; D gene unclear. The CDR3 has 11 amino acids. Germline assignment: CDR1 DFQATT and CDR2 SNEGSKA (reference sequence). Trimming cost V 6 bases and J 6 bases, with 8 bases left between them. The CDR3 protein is CSAIRDEKLFF. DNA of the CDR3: TGCAGTGCAATACGGGATGAAAAACTGTTTTTT.

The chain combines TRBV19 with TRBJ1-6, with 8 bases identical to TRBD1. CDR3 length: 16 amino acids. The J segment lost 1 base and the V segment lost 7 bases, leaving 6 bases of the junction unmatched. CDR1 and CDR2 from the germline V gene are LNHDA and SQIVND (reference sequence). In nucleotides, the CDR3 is TGTGCCAGTACCGCCACAGGGGGTTCCTATAATTCACCCCTCCACTTT. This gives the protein CASTATGGSYNSPLHF. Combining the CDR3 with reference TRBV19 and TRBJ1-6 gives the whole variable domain DGGITQSPKYLFRKEGQNVTLSCEQNLNHDAMYWYRQDPGQGLRLIYYSQIVNDFQKGDIAEGYSVSREKKESFPLTVTSAQKNPTAFYLCASTATGGSYNSPLHFGNGTRLTVT.

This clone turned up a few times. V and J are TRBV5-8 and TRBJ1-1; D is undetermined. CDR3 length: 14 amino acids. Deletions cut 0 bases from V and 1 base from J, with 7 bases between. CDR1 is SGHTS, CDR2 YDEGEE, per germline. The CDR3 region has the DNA TGTGCCAGCAGCTTGGCAGTACCGAACACTGAAGCTTTCTTT. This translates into CASSLAVPNTEAFF.

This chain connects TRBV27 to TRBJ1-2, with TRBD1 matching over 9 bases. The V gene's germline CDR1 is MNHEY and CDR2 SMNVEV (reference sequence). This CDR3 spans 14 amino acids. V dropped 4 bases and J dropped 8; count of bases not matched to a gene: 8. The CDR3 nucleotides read TGTGCCAGCAGTTCCTACGGACAGGGGTGGGGCTACACCTTC. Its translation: CASSSYGQGWGYTF.